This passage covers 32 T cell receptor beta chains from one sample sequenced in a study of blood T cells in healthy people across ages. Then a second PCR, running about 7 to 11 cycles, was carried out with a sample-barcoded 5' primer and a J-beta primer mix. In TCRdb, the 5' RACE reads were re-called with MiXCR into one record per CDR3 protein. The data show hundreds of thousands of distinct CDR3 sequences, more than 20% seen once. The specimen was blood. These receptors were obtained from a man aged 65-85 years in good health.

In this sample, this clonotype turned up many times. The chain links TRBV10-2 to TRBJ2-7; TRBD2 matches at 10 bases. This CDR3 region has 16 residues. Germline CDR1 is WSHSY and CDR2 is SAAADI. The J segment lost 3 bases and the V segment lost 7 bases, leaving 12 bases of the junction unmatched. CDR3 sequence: CASTPQEASGSYEQYF. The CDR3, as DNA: TGCGCCAGCACCCCTCAGGAGGCTAGCGGGAGCTACGAGCAGTACTTC.

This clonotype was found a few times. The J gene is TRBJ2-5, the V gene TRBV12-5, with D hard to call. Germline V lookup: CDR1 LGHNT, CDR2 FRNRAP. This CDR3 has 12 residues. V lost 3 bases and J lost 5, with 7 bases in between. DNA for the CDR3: TGTGCTAGTGGTTTACGCGCTGAGACCCAGTACTTC. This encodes CASGLRAETQYF.

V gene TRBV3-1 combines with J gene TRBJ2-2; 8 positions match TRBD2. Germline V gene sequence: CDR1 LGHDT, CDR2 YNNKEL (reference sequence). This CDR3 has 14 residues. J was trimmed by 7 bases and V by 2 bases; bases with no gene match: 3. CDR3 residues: CASSQTGGDGELFF. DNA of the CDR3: TGTGCCAGCAGCCAAACGGGAGGGGACGGGGAGCTGTTTTTT.

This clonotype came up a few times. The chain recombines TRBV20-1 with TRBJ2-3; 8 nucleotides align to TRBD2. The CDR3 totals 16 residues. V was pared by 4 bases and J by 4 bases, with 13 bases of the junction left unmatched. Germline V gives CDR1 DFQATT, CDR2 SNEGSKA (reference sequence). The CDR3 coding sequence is TGCAGTGCTACCCAATGGCCGGGAGGGCCGGCAGATACGCAGTATTTT. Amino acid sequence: CSATQWPGGPADTQYF.

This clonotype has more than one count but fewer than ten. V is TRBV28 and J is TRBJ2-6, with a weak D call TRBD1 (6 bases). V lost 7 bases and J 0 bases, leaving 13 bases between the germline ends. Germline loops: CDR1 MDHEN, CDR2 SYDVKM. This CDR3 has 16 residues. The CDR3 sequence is CASKTGKGSGANVLTF. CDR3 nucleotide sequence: TGTGCCAGCAAAACAGGGAAAGGCTCTGGGGCCAACGTCCTGACTTTC.

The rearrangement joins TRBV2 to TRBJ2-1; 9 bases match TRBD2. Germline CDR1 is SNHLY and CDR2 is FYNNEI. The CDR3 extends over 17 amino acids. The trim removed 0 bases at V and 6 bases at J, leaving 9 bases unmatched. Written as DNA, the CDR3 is TGTGCCAGCAGTGAAGCGCTTCTTGCGGGAGGGATCAATGAGCAGTTCTTC. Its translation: CASSEALLAGGINEQFF.

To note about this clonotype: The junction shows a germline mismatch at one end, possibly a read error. In nucleotides, the CDR3 is TGTGCCGGCAGCTTACAAGGATTAACCACCGGGGAGCTGTTTTTT. Translation gives CAGSLQGLTTGELFF. The chain employs TRBV7-8 and TRBJ2-2; D is unclear. Germline CDR1 SGHVS, CDR2 FQNEAQ. CDR3 length equals 15 residues.

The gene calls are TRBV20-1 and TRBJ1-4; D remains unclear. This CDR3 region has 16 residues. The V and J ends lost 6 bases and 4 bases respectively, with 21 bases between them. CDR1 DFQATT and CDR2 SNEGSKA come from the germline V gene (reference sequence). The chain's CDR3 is CSAPYPGLAGNEKLFF. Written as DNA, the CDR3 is TGCAGTGCACCATACCCCGGGCTCGCGGGTAATGAAAAACTGTTTTTT.

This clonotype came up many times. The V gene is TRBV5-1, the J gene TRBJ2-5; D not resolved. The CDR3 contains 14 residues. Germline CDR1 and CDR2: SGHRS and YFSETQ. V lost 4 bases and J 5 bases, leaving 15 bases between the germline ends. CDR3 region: CASSKDNPGETQYF. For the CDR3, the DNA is TGCGCCAGCAGCAAAGACAACCCGGGCGAGACCCAGTACTTC.

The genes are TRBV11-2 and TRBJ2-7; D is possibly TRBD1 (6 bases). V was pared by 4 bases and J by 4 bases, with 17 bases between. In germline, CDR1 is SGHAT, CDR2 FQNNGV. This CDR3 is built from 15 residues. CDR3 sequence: CASSSPGQVYYEQYF. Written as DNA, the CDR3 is TGTGCCAGCAGCTCTCCGGGACAAGTATATTACGAGCAGTACTTC. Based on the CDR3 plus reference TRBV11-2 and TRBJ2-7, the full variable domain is EAGVAQSPRYKIIEKRQSVAFWCNPISGHATLYWYQQILGQGPKLLIQFQNNGVVDDSQLPKDRFSAERLKGVDSTLKIQPAKLEDSAVYLCASSSPGQVYYEQYFGPGTRLTVT.

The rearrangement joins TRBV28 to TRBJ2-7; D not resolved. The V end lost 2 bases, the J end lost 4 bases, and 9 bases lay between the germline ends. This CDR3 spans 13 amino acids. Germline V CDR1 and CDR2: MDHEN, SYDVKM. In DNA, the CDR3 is TGTGCCAGCAGTTTAGGCTCCGGGTACGAGCAGTACTTC. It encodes CASSLGSGYEQYF.

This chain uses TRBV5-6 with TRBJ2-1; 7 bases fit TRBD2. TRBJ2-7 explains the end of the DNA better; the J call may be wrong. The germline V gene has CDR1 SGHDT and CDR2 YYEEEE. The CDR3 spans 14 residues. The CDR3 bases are TGTGCCAGCAGCGCGGGGGTCACATCCTACGAGCAGTACTTC. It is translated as CASSAGVTSYEQYF.

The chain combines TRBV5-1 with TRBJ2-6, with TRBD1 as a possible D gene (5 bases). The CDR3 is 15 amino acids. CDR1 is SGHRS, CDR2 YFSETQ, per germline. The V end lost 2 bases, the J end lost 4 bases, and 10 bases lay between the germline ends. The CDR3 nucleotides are TGCGCCAGCAGCTTTCAAGGGGTCGGGGCCAACGTCCTGACTTTC. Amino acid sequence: CASSFQGVGANVLTF.

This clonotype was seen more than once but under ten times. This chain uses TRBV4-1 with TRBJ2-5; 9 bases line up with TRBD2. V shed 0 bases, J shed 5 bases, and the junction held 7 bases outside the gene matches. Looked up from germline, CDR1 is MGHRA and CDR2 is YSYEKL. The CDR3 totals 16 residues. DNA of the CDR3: TGCGCCAGCAGCCAAGATCGTCCTAGCGGGATTGAGACCCAGTACTTC. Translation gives CASSQDRPSGIETQYF.

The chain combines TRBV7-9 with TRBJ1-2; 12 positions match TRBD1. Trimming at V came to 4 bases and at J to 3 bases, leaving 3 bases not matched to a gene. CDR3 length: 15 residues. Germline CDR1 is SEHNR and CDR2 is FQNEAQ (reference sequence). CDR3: CASSWDRGLDYGYTF. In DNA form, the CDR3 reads TGTGCCAGCAGCTGGGACAGGGGGCTGGACTATGGCTACACCTTC.

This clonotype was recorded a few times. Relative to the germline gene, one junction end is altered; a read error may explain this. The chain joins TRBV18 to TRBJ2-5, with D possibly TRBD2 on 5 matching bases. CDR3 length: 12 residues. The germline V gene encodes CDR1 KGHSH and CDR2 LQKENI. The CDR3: CASSPSRPGECF. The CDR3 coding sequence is TGTGCCAGCTCACCTTCCCGACCCGGGGAGTGCTTC.

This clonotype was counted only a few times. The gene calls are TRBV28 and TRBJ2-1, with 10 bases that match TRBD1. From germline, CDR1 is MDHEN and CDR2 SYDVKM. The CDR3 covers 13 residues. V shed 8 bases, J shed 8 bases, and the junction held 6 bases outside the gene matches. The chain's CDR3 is CASRQGAEYEQFF. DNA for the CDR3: TGTGCCAGCCGACAGGGGGCCGAGTATGAGCAGTTCTTC.

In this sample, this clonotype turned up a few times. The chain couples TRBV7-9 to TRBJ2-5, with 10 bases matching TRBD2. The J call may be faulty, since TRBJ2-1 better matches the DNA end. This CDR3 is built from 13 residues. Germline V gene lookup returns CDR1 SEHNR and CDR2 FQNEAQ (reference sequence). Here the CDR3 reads CAPRASGSNEQFF. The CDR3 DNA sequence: TGTGCCCCCAGGGCTAGCGGGAGCAATGAGCAGTTCTTC.

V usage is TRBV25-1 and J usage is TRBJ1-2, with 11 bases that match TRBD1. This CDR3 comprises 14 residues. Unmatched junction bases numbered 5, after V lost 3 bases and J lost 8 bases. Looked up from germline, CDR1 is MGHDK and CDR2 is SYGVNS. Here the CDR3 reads CASSEGQGVNGYTF. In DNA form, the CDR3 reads TGTGCCAGCAGTGAGGGACAGGGGGTAAACGGCTACACCTTC.

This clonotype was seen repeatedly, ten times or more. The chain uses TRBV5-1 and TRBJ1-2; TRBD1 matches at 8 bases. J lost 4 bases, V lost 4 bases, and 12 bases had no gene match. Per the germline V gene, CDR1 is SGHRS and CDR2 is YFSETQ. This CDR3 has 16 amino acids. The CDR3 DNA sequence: TGCGCCAGCAGCCCACGCACCGGGACAGGCTCCTATGGCTACACCTTC. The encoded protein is CASSPRTGTGSYGYTF.

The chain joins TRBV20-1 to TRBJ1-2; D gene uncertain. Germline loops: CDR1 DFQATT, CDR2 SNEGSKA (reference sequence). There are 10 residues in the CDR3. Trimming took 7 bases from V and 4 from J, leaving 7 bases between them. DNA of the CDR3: TGCAGTGTTCCTAGCTATGGCTACACCTTC. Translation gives CSVPSYGYTF.

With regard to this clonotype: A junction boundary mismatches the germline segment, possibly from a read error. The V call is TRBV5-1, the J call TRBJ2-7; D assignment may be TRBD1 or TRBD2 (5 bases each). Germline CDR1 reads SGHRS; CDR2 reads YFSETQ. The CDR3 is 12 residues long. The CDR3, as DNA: TGCGCCAGCAGCTGGGACCGGGGCGAGCAGCACTTC. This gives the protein CASSWDRGEQHF. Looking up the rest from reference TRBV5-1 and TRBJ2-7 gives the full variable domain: KAGVTQTPRYLIKTRGQQVTLSCSPISGHRSVSWYQQTPGQGLQFLFEYFSETQRNKGNFPGRFSGRQFSNSRSEMNVSTLELGDSALYLCASSWDRGEQHFGPGTRLTVT.

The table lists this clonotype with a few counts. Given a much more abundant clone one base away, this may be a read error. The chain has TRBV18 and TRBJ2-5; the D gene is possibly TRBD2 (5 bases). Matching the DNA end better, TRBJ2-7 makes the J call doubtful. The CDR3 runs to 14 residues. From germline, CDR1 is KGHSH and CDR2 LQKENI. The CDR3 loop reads CASSPQAEAYEQYF. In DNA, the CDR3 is TGTGCCAGCTCACCACAGGCGGAGGCTTACGAGCAGTACTTC.

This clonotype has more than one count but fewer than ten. The CDR3 DNA follows: TGTGCCAGCAGTGAGACCCATACCCTGACAGGGAGCGGCTACACCTTC. Encoded protein: CASSETHTLTGSGYTF. This chain uses TRBV6-5 with TRBJ1-2; 7 bases line up with TRBD1. This CDR3 region has 16 residues. Germline values: CDR1 MNHEY, CDR2 SVGAGI. V gave up 5 bases and J gave up 8 bases; unmatched junction bases: 17.

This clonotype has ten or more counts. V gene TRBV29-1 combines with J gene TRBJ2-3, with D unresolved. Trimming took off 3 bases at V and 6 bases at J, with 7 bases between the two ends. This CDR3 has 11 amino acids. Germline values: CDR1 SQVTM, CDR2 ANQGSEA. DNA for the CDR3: TGCAGCGTTGATTCCGGGGATACGCAGTATTTT. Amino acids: CSVDSGDTQYF.

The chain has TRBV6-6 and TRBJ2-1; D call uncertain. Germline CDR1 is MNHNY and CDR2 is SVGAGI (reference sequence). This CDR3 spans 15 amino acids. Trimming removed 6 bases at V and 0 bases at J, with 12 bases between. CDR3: CASRPRLNSYNEQFF. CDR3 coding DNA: TGTGCCAGCAGGCCACGACTTAACTCCTACAATGAGCAGTTCTTC.

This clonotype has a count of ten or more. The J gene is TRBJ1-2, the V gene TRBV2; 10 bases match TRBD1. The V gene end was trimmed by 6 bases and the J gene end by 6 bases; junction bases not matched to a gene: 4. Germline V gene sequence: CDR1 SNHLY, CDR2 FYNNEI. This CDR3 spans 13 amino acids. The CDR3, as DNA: TGTGCCAGCAGCGTGACAGGGGGCGATGGCTACACCTTC. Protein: CASSVTGGDGYTF.

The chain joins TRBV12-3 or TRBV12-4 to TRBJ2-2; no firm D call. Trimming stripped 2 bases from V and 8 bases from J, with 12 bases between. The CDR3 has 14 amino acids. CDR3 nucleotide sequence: TGTGCCAGCAGTTTACAAGGTCTTGCGGGGGAGCTGTTTTTT. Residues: CASSLQGLAGELFF.

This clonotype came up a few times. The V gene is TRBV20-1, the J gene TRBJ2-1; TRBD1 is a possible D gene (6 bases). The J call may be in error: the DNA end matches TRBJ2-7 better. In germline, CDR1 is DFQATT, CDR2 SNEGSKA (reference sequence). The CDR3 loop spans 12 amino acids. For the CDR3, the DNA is TGCAGTGCTAGTCCGGACAGCAACGAGCAGTACTTC. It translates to CSASPDSNEQYF.

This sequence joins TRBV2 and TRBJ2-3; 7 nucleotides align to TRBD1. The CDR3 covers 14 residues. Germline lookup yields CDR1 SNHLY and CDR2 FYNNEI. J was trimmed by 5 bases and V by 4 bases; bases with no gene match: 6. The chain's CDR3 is CASSGGGAGDTQYF. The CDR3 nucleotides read TGTGCCAGCAGTGGAGGGGGCGCGGGAGATACGCAGTATTTT.

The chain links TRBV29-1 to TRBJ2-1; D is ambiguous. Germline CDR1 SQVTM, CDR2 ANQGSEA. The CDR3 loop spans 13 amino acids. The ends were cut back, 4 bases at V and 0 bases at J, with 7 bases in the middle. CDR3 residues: CSVAGFSYNEQFF. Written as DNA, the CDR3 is TGCAGCGTTGCTGGGTTCTCCTACAATGAGCAGTTCTTC.

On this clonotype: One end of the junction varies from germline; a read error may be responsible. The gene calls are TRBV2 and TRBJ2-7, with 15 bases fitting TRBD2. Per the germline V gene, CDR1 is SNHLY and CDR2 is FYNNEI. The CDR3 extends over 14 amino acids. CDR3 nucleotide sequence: TGTGCTAGCACGGGGACTAGCGGGAGGTACGAGCAGTACTTC. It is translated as CASTGTSGRYEQYF. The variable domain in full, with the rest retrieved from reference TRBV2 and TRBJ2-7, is EPEVTQTPSHQVTQMGQEVILRCVPISNHLYFYWYRQILGQKVEFLVSFYNNEISEKSEIFDDQFSVERPDGSNFTLKIRSTKLEDSAMYFCASTGTSGRYEQYFGPGTRLTVT.